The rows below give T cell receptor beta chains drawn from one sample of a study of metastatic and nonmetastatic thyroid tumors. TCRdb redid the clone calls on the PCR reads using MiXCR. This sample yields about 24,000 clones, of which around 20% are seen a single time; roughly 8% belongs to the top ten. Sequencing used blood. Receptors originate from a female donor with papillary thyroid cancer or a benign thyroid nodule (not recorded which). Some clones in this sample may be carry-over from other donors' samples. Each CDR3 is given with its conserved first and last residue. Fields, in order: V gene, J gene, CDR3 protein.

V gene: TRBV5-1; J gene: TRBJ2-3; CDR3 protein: CASSTRTGADTQYF
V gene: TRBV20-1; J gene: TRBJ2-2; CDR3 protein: CSAPFIQGKRGAKNTGELFF
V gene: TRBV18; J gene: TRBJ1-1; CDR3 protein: CASSPPGIRGTEAFF
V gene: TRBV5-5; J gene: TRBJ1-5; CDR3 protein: CASSLGMGGQPQHF
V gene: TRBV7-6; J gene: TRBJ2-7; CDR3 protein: CASSQTGNEQYF
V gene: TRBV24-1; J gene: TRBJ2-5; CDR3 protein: CATAQTGGGQETQYF
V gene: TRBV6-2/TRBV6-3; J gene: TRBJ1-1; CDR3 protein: CASSYGGRTEAFF
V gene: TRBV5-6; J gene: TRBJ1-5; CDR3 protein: CASSSNRDQPQHF
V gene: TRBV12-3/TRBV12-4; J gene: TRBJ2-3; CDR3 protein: CASSMGHGMNTQYF
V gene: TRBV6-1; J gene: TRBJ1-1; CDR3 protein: CASSGQVNTEAFF